This T cell receptor (beta chain) is drawn from a study of Graves' ophthalmopathy and Graves' hyperthyroidism (dated by TCRdb to 2016 to 2018). Concerning the study at large: Peripheral blood was collected at initial diagnosis, before any treatment. The study used TCR beta repertoire signatures to distinguish Graves' ophthalmopathy from Graves' hyperthyroidism and to predict progression to ophthalmopathy. In total, 135 blood samples were TCR-sequenced: 40 to 45 ophthalmopathy, under 85 hyperthyroidism and roughly 17 hyperthyroidism-to-ophthalmopathy patients. To explore V-J signatures that separate ophthalmopathy from hyperthyroidism, a discovery set of about a hundred patients was enrolled, consisting of approximately 44 with ophthalmopathy and 55 to 65 with stable hyperthyroidism. An independent validation cohort comprised around 20 hyperthyroidism patients and roughly 15 patients who later progressed from hyperthyroidism to ophthalmopathy. In more than 5 hyperthyroidism patients, the T-cell repertoire of thyroid tissue was compared with the T-cell repertoire of blood. Following sample collection, hyperthyroidism patients were given methimazole at a starting dose of 30 mg daily, and ophthalmopathy patients were given high-dose intravenous methylprednisolone.

This clonotype was recorded at least ten times. Its specific antigen is unknown. One junction end disagrees with the germline gene, perhaps due to a read error. TCR beta CDR3 regions were amplified from RNA transcripts for repertoire sequencing. HTBI primers and the Qiagen OneStep RT-PCR kit were used in a first-round RT-PCR, which was followed by a second-round multiplex PCR, size selection and purification. Libraries were sequenced paired-end with 100 bp reads on an Illumina HiSeq2000. Concerning the study's data processing: SOAPnuke was used to process the reads, throwing out any read that had adapters, had uncalled bases, had a mean Phred below 15, or lacked an exact constant-primer or identifier match. COPE v1.2.5 was used to merge the high-quality paired reads. Clonotypes were defined as unique nucleotide sequences and were aligned to IMGT TRB V, D and J references using MiTCR v1.1. The analysis was limited to V-J combinations with a frequency above 0.0001, which together covered 99.2% of repertoires. For each V-J combination, a TCR clonal expansion and chaos score was defined as the ratio of F50 clonal expansion to chaos observed in the TCRdist matrix. Welch's t-statistics and random forest were used to reduce features to about 13 V-J combinations, which were fed into a naive Bayes classifier. The similarity between thyroid and blood repertoires was quantified using the Morisita-Horn index. Using fastp at Q25 and MiXCR, TCRdb reprocessed the public reads and kept productive beta chains. Rows are combined by CDR3 protein, so each entry shows the most common genes and DNA. The V and J calls were determined by TCRdb, not by the authors. A total of 650,000 to 900,000 distinct CDR3 sequences appear in this sample, 40% of them only once. The ten largest clones add up to 35% to 55% of the sample.

Study-wide findings and limitations: Among expanded thyroid clonotypes with frequency above 0.001, most also showed up in blood, which suggests that blood repertoires may reflect the thyroid immune response. No statistical method was used to set the sample size in advance, and the investigators knew which group each participant was assigned to. In validation, the model predicted ophthalmopathy progression with roughly 68% sensitivity and around 72% specificity; 12 predicted patients were CT-confirmed with GO in a median of around 6 months. In cross-validation, the 13-signature model distinguished ophthalmopathy from stable hyperthyroidism with about 87% sensitivity and 81.08% specificity, and in the test set the corresponding values were about 80% and 75%.

The CDR1 and CDR2 encoded by the germline V gene (reference sequence) are SEHNR and FQNEAQ. From the cysteine up to the phenylalanine, the CDR3 has a length of 16 residues. CDR3 DNA is the only sequence kept; it has 48 bases, read in frame from the first base. Ophthalmopathy patients had moderately to severely active disease, Clinical Activity Score of at least 3, NOSPECS grade of at least 4, and disease duration under 3 months. Anyone with other autoimmune diseases, uncontrolled infections, pregnancy or lactation was excluded from the study. Diagnosis was based on clinical symptoms, serum thyroxine, TRAb, thyroid ultrasound and orbital computed tomography. PBMCs were isolated from 7.5 to 10 ml of fresh peripheral blood by Ficoll-Paque density gradient centrifugation. Trizol reagent was used to extract the total RNA, and its quality was then checked on an Agilent 2100 Bioanalyzer.

The chain is assembled from TRBV7-9 and TRBJ1-6; the junction holds 8 bases that match TRBD1. The material sequenced was peripheral blood. The receptor comes from an adult man with Graves' ophthalmopathy. The bases are TGTGCCAGCAGCCTAGCGGGGACAGGTGGTAATTCACCCCTCCACTTT. It translates to CASSLAGTGGNSPLHF.